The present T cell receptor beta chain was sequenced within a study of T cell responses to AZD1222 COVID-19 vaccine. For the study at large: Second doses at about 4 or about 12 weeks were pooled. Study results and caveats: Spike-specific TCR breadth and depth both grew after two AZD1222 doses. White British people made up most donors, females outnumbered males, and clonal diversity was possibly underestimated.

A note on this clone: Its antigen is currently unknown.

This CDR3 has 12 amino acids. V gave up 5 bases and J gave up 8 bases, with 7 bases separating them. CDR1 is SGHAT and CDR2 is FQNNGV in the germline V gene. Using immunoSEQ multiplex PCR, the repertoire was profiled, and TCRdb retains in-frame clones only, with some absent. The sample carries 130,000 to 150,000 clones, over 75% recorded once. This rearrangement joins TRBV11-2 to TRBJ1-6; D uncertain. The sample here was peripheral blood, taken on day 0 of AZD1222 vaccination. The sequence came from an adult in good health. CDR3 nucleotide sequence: TGTGCCAGCAGCCTCTCGGATTCACCCCTCCACTTT. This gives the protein CASSLSDSPLHF.